The T cell receptor beta chain under discussion was sequenced for a study of T cell responses to AZD1222 COVID-19 vaccine. Overall study results and limits: Spike-specific TCRs gained breadth and depth after people received two AZD1222 doses. Across the whole spike, CD4 TCRs peaked at regions 160-218 and 743-854. Targets within unmutated variant regions were reportedly found for nearly half of spike-specific TCRs. Females outnumbered males among donors, who were mostly white British; clonal diversity was possibly underestimated.

Germline loops: CDR1 LGHNA, CDR2 YSLEER. J was trimmed by 4 bases and V by 1 base; bases with no gene match: 5. This CDR3 is 15 amino acids long. Produced via immunoSEQ multiplex PCR; TCRdb's table is partial and in-frame only. The table lists 75,000 to 80,000 clones, roughly 80% of them singletons. The count of this clone is one. Its antigen is not known. Here the sequenced sample was peripheral blood, taken 28 days after the second dose of the MenACWY control vaccine. The chain uses TRBV4-3 and TRBJ1-2, with TRBD1 identical over 8 bases. This clonotype originated in an adult who received the MenACWY meningococcal vaccine as a control. CDR3 coding DNA: TGCGCCAGCAGCCAAGGGACAGGGAACTTCTATGGCTACACCTTC. Protein: CASSQGTGNFYGYTF.